The 8 T cell receptor beta chains reported below all come from one sample, sequenced in a study of T cell repertoires in cytomegalovirus infection. TCRdb processed the reads anew with MiXCR; each CDR3 protein has one entry. In the table there are 200,000 to 250,000 distinct CDR3 sequences, more than 9% of which are singletons. Sequenced material: PBMCs. Source of these receptors: a human donor in good health (CMV status not recorded). Some clones in this sample may be carry-over from other donors' samples.

This clonotype was seen at least ten times. V usage is TRBV7-2 and J usage is TRBJ2-1; 10 positions agree with TRBD1. The J segment lost 8 bases and the V segment lost 3 bases, leaving 4 bases of the junction unmatched. CDR3 length: 14 amino acids. Per the germline V gene, CDR1 is SGHTA and CDR2 is FQGNSA. Here the CDR3 reads CASSLTGGTYEQFF. CDR3 DNA: TGTGCCAGCAGCTTGACAGGGGGCACATATGAGCAGTTCTTC.

This clonotype was picked up many times. The V and J genes are TRBV19 and TRBJ2-2; 7 nucleotides align to TRBD2. Germline trimming cut 6 bases from V and 3 bases from J; bases unmatched to any gene: 16. Looked up from germline, CDR1 is LNHDA and CDR2 is SQIVND (reference sequence). This CDR3 has 18 residues. CDR3 in amino acids: CASRGGGQATTDTGELFF. The CDR3 DNA follows: TGTGCCAGTAGGGGGGGAGGGCAGGCCACCACGGACACCGGGGAGCTGTTTTTT.

This clonotype came up many times. The chain carries TRBV5-6 and TRBJ1-3, with D perhaps matching TRBD1 (5 bases). Deletions cut 1 base from V and 0 bases from J, with 8 bases between. The germline CDR1 and CDR2 sequences are SGHDT and YYEEEE. CDR3 length: 15 amino acids. The CDR3 DNA sequence: TGTGCCAGCAGCTTGCGGGGGTACTCTGGAAACACCATATATTTT. Protein: CASSLRGYSGNTIYF.

The J gene is TRBJ2-1, the V gene TRBV7-9, with D tentatively TRBD2 (5 bases). V lost 3 bases and J lost 4, with 13 bases in between. Germline V CDR1 and CDR2: SEHNR, FQNEAQ (reference sequence). CDR3 length: 15 residues. For the CDR3, the DNA is TGTGCCAGCAGCTTGCGAGAGGGCGGGTACAATGAGCAGTTCTTC. Translating gives CASSLREGGYNEQFF.

This clonotype occurred many times. V gene TRBV6-1 combines with J gene TRBJ1-3; no clear D gene. The ends were cut back, 6 bases at V and 0 bases at J, with 9 bases in the middle. Germline V gives CDR1 MNHNS, CDR2 SASEGT. This CDR3 is 14 amino acids long. This CDR3 reads CASSLDPSGNTIYF. The DNA for the CDR3 is TGTGCCAGCAGCCTCGACCCCTCTGGAAACACCATATATTTT.

This clonotype was recorded at least ten times. The chain joins TRBV7-2 to TRBJ2-7, with TRBD2 matching over 7 bases. The V gene end was trimmed by 6 bases and the J gene end by 3 bases; junction bases not matched to a gene: 8. Germline loops: CDR1 SGHTA, CDR2 FQGNSA. This CDR3 region has 14 residues. The CDR3 sequence: CASRASGRSYEQYF. CDR3 bases: TGTGCCAGCAGGGCTAGCGGCAGGAGCTACGAGCAGTACTTC.

The gene calls are TRBV7-3 and TRBJ2-1; 8 bases are a match to TRBD1. The ends lost 0 bases at V and 6 bases at J; junction bases unmatched: 4. The CDR3 extends over 15 amino acids. Germline V gene sequence: CDR1 SGHTA, CDR2 FQGTGA. The CDR3 DNA is TGTGCCAGCAGCTTAACGAGCAGGGGGCCCAATGAGCAGTTCTTC. Its translation is CASSLTSRGPNEQFF.

This clonotype was recorded many times. One junction end disagrees with the germline gene, perhaps due to a read error. The genes are TRBV28 and TRBJ1-5; a possible D gene is TRBD1 (5 bases). Germline assignment: CDR1 MDHEN and CDR2 SYDVKM. The CDR3 covers 14 residues. DNA of the CDR3: TGTGCCAGCAGTTCCCAGGGTTCCCATCAGCCCAAGCATTTT. Protein product: CASSSQGSHQPKHF.